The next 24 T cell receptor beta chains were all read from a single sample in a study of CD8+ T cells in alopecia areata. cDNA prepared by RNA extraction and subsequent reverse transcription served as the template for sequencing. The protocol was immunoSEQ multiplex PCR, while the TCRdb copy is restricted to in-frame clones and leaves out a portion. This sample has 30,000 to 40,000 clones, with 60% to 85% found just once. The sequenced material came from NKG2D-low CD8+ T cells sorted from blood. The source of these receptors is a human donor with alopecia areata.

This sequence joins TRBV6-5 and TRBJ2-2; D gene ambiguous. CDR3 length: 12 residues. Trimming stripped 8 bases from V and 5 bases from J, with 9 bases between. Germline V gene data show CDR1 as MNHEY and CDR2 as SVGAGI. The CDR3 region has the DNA TGTGCCAGCCGTCACGGAACCGGGGAGCTGTTTTTT. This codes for CASRHGTGELFF.

CDR3 region: CASSLPGIAYEQYF. The DNA of the CDR3 is TGTGCCAGCAGCTTACCAGGAATCGCCTACGAGCAGTACTTC. The V gene is TRBV7-8, the J gene TRBJ2-7; D unresolved. The CDR3 is made up of 14 amino acids. Germline V lookup: CDR1 SGHVS, CDR2 FQNEAQ. V was trimmed by 2 bases and J by 2 bases, leaving 10 bases between them.

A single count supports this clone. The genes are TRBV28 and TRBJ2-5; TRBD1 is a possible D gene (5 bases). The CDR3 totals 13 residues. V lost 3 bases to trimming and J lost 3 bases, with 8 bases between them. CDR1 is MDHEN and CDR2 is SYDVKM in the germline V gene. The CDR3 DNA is TGTGCCAGCAGTTTCCAAGGGGAAGAGACCCAGTACTTC. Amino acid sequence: CASSFQGEETQYF.

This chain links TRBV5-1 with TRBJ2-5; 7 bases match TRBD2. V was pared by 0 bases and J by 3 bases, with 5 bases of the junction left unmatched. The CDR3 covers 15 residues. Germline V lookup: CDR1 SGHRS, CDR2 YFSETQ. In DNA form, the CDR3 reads TGCGCCAGCAGCTTGGGACCTGCGGGAGAAGAGACCCAGTACTTC. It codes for CASSLGPAGEETQYF.

The CDR3 DNA reads TGCGCCAGCAGCCCAGCGGGAGGGCCCGGCGGGGAGCTGTTTTTT. This sequence encodes CASSPAGGPGGELFF. V gene TRBV4-1 combines with J gene TRBJ2-2, with TRBD2 matching 10 bases. V shed 4 bases, J shed 7 bases, and the junction held 6 bases outside the gene matches. The CDR3 runs 15 residues. CDR1 and CDR2 (germline): MGHRA, YSYEKL.

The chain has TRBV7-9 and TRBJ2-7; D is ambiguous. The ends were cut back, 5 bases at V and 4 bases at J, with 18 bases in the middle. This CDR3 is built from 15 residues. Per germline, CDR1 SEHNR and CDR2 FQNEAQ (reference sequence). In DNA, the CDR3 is TGTGCCAGCAGCCGCCCCGATACCGTAGAGTACGAGCAGTACTTC. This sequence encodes CASSRPDTVEYEQYF.

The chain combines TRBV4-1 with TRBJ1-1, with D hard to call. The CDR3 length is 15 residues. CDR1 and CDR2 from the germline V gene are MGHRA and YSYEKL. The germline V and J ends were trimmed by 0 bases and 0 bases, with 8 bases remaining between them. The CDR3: CASSQDGQLNTEAFF. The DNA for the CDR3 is TGCGCCAGCAGCCAAGATGGTCAGCTGAACACTGAAGCTTTCTTT.

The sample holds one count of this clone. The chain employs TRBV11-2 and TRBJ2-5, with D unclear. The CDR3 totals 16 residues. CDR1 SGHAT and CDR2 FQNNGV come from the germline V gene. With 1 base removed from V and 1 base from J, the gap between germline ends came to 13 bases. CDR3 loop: CASSLVATNPQETQYF. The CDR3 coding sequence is TGTGCCAGCAGCTTAGTGGCTACCAACCCCCAAGAGACCCAGTACTTC.

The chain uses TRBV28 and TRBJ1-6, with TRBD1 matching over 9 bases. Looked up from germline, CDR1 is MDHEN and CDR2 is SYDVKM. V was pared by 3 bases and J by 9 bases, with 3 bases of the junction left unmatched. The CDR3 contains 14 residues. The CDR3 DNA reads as TGTGCCAGCAGTTTCGACAGGGGGGGTTCACCCCTCCACTTT. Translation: CASSFDRGGSPLHF.

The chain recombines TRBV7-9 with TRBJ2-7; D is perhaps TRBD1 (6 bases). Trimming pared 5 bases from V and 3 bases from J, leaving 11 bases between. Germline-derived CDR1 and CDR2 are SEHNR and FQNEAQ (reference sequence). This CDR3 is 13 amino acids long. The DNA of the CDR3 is TGTGCCAGCAGCCCGGACAGTTACTACGAGCAGTACTTC. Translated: CASSPDSYYEQYF.

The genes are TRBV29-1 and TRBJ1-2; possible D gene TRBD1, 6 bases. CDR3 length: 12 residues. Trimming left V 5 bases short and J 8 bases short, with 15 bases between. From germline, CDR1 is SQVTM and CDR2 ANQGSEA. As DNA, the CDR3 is TGCAGCGTTTGGGGGCCTATGGGAGGCTACACCTTC. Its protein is CSVWGPMGGYTF.

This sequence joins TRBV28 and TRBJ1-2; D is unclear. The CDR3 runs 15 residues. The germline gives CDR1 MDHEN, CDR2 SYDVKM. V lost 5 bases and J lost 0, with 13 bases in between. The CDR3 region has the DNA TGTGCCAGCAGTCCGAGGACGGGAGCTAACTATGGCTACACCTTC. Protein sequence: CASSPRTGANYGYTF.

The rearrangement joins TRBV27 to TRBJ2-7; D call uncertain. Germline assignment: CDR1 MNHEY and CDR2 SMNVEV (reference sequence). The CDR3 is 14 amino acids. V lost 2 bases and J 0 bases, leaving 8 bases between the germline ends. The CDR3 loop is CASSLTATSYEQYF. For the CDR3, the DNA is TGTGCCAGCAGTTTAACGGCCACCTCCTACGAGCAGTACTTC.

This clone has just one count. This CDR3 is CASSLLAGESHEQYF. The CDR3 bases are TGTGCCAGCAGCCTACTAGCGGGAGAAAGTCACGAGCAGTACTTC. The chain uses TRBV4-2 and TRBJ2-7, with TRBD2 matching over 11 bases. Germline CDR1 LGHNA, CDR2 YNFKEQ. The CDR3 covers 15 residues. V lost 4 bases, J lost 5 bases, and 7 bases stayed unmatched.

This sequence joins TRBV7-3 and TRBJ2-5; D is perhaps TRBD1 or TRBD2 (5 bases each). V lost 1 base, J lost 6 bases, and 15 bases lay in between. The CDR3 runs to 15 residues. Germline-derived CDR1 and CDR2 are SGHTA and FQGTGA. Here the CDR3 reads CASSLISGPTQTQYF. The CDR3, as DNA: TGTGCCAGCAGCTTAATCTCGGGGCCGACGCAGACCCAGTACTTC.

In nucleotides, the CDR3 is TGCGCCAGCAGCCAGGTATGGACGTGGGCTCAGCCCCAGCATTTT. Translating it yields CASSQVWTWAQPQHF. V and J are TRBV4-1 and TRBJ1-5; D gene unclear. V was pared by 3 bases and J by 6 bases, with 15 bases between. Germline-derived CDR1 and CDR2 are MGHRA and YSYEKL. The CDR3 runs 15 residues.

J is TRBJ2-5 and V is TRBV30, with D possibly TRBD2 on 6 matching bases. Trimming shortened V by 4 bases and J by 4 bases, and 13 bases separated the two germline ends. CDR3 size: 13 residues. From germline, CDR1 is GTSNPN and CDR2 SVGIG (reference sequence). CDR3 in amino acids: CAWNAGLAETQYF. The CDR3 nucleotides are TGTGCCTGGAACGCGGGGCTAGCAGAGACCCAGTACTTC.

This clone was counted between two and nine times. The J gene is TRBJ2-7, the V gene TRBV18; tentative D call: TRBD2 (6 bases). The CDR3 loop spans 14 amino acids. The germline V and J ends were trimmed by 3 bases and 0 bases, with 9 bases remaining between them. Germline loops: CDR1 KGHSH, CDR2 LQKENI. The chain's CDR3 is CASSPSGGSYEQYF. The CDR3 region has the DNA TGTGCCAGCTCACCTTCCGGGGGCTCCTACGAGCAGTACTTC. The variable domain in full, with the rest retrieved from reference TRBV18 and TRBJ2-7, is NAGVMQNPRHLVRRRGQEARLRCSPMKGHSHVYWYRQLPEEGLKFMVYLQKENIIDESGMPKERFSAEFPKEGPSILRIQQVVRGDSAAYFCASSPSGGSYEQYFGPGTRLTVT.

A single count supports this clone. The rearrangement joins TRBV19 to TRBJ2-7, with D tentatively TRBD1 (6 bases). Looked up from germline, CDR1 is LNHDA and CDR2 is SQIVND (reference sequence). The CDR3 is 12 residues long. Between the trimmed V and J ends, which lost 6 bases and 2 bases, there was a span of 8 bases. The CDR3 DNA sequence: TGTGCCAGTAGGGACAGAACCTACGAGCAGTACTTC. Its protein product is CASRDRTYEQYF.

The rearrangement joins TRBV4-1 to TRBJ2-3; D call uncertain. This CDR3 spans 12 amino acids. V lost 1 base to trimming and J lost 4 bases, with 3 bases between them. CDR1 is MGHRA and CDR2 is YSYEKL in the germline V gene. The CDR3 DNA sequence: TGCGCCAGCAGCCAAGTTGCAGATACGCAGTATTTT. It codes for CASSQVADTQYF.

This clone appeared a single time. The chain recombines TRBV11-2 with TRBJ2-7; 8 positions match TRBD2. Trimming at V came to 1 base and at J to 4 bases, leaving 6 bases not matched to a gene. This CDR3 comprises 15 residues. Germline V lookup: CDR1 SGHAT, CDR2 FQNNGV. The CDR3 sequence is CASSLGGLGVYEQYF. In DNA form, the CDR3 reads TGTGCCAGCAGCTTAGGGGGACTAGGTGTATACGAGCAGTACTTC.

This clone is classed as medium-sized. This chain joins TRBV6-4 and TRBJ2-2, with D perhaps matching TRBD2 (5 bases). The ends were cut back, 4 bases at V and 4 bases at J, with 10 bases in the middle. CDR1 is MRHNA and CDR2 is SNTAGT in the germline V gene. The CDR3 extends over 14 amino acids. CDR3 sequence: CASSASGTTGELFF. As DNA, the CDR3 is TGTGCCAGCAGTGCGAGCGGCACCACCGGGGAGCTGTTTTTT.

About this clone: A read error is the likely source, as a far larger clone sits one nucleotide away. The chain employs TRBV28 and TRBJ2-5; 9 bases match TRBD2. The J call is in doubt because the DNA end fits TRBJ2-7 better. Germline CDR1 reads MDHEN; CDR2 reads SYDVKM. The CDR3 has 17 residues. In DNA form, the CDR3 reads TGTGCCAGCAGTTTATTGGCTAGCGGGGCGACCTCCCACGAGCAGTACTTC. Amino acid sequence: CASSLLASGATSHEQYF.

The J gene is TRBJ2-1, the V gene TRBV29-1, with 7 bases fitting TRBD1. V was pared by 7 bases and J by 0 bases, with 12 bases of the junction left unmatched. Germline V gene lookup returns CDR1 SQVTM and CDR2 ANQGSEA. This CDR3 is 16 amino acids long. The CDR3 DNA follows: TGCAGCGCCAAACCGACAGGGTCTAGCTCCTACAATGAGCAGTTCTTC. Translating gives CSAKPTGSSSYNEQFF.